The 9 T cell receptor beta chains below were found in one sample sequenced in a study of neurological immune-mediated disorders. TCRdb ran MiXCR on the 5' RACE reads and lists one entry per CDR3 protein. The sample holds 30,000 or so distinct CDR3 sequences; about 15% are singletons and the top ten take around 25%. Material for sequencing was PBMCs. The receptor set was obtained from a man in his 70s in good health.

This clonotype showed up many times. The chain links TRBV4-2 to TRBJ2-1; 13 nucleotides line up with TRBD2. This CDR3 spans 17 amino acids. Germline V lookup: CDR1 LGHNA, CDR2 YNFKEQ. V was pared by 3 bases and J by 3 bases, with 5 bases of the junction left unmatched. The CDR3 coding sequence is TGTGCCAGCAGCCAGCCACTAGCGGGGGGGCTCTACAATGAGCAGTTCTTC. Amino acids: CASSQPLAGGLYNEQFF.

This clonotype has a count of ten or more. The chain links TRBV14 to TRBJ2-5; perhaps D is TRBD1 or TRBD2 (5 bases each). Germline V lookup: CDR1 SGHDN, CDR2 FVKESK. V was trimmed by 0 bases and J by 5 bases, leaving 13 bases between them. The CDR3 covers 15 residues. The CDR3 region is CASSQEMGVWETQYF. CDR3 in DNA: TGTGCCAGCAGCCAAGAGATGGGGGTTTGGGAGACCCAGTACTTC. The entire variable domain, with the rest obtained from reference TRBV14 and TRBJ2-5, is as follows: EAGVTQFPSHSVIEKGQTVTLRCDPISGHDNLYWYRRVMGKEIKFLLHFVKESKQDESGMPNNRFLAERTGGTYSTLKVQPAELEDSGVYFCASSQEMGVWETQYFGPGTRLLVL.

This clonotype appeared many times. J is TRBJ2-4 and V is TRBV12-3 or TRBV12-4; D not certain. Trimming left V 0 bases short and J 6 bases short, with 6 bases between. The CDR3 covers 13 residues. In DNA, the CDR3 is TGTGCCAGCAGTTTAGCTGGCTTAAACATTCAGTACTTC. It specifies CASSLAGLNIQYF.

This chain uses TRBV12-3 or TRBV12-4 with TRBJ1-5; D uncertain. V was clipped by 0 bases and J by 4 bases, with 10 bases between them. The CDR3 runs to 15 residues. CDR3 sequence: CASSLASHGNQPQHF. The DNA of the CDR3 is TGTGCCAGCAGTTTAGCTTCCCATGGGAATCAGCCCCAGCATTTT.

This clonotype was counted at least ten times. J is TRBJ1-3 and V is TRBV20-1; D gene uncertain. Germline CDR1 is DFQATT and CDR2 is SNEGSKA (reference sequence). The CDR3 has 14 residues. V was shortened by 6 bases and J by 3 bases, with 15 bases between the two germline ends. CDR3 protein: CSASEGFLGNTIYF. CDR3 sequence (DNA): TGCAGTGCATCGGAGGGTTTCCTTGGAAACACCATATATTTT.

In this sample, this clonotype turned up many times. V usage is TRBV10-3 and J usage is TRBJ1-4, with D tentatively TRBD1 (5 bases). The CDR3 contains 13 residues. V shed 4 bases and J shed 8 bases, with 11 bases lying between them. Germline V gene data show CDR1 as ENHRY and CDR2 as SYGVKD. The CDR3 here is CAISGGVSEKLFF. The CDR3, as DNA: TGTGCCATCAGTGGGGGGGTCAGCGAAAAACTGTTTTTT.

The sample holds many counts of this clonotype. The gene calls are TRBV24-1 and TRBJ1-5, with 7 bases lining up with TRBD1. V shed 5 bases and J 3 bases; nucleotides not matched to a gene: 12. Per germline, CDR1 KGHDR and CDR2 SFDVKD. This CDR3 region has 17 residues. The CDR3 protein is CATSARRGDSDNQPQHF. CDR3 bases: TGTGCCACCAGTGCCCGGAGAGGGGACAGTGACAATCAGCCCCAGCATTTT.

This clonotype was detected many times. This rearrangement joins TRBV5-1 to TRBJ1-2; D is uncertain. V was shortened by 4 bases and J by 3 bases, with 16 bases between the two germline ends. Germline V gene data show CDR1 as SGHRS and CDR2 as YFSETQ. CDR3 length: 15 residues. Here the CDR3 DNA reads TGCGCCAGCAGCCTTGACGGACTTTCAGACTATGGCTACACCTTC. Translating it yields CASSLDGLSDYGYTF.

The chain combines TRBV7-6 with TRBJ2-2, with TRBD2 matching over 13 bases. V shed 5 bases, J shed 2 bases, and the junction held 2 bases outside the gene matches. The CDR3 length is 16 residues. The germline gives CDR1 SGHVS, CDR2 FNYEAQ. The CDR3 DNA sequence: TGTGCCAGCAGCCGGACTAGCGGGAGAAACACCGGGGAGCTGTTTTTT. Its translation: CASSRTSGRNTGELFF.